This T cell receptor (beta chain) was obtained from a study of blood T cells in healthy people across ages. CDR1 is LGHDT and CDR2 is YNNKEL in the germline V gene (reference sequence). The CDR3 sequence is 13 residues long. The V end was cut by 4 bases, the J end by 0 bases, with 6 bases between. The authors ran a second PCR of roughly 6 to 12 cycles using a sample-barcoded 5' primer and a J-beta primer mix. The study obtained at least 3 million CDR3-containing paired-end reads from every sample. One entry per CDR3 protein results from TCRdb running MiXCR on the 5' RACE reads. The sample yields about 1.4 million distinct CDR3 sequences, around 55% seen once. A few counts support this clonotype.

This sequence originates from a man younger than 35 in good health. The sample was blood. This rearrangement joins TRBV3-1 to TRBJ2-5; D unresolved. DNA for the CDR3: TGTGCCAGCAGCCTGTCGGACCAAGAGACCCAGTACTTC. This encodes CASSLSDQETQYF.